The 27 T cell receptor beta chains reported below all come from one sample, sequenced in a study of technical replicates of blood from several donors. Some clones are missing from TCRdb's copy, which holds only in-frame ones; the method was immunoSEQ multiplex PCR. The table has tens of thousands of clones, approximately 91% seen once; the top ten hold 0.3% to 0.5%. The sample was T cells isolated from PBMCs. These receptors were obtained from a human donor in good health.

CDR3 in DNA: TGTGCCAGCAGTGTGGAGGGGGCGGATCAGCCCCAGCATTTT. Amino acid sequence: CASSVEGADQPQHF. The chain couples TRBV2 to TRBJ1-5; TRBD1 matches 7 bases. V was clipped by 4 bases and J by 5 bases; unmatched bases: 5. This CDR3 region has 14 residues. Germline V gene data show CDR1 as SNHLY and CDR2 as FYNNEI.

This clone occurred once. The genes are TRBV9 and TRBJ2-1; TRBD2 aligns across 9 bases. The CDR3 is 16 amino acids. Trimming took 0 bases from V and 4 from J; bases not matched to a gene: 5. Germline CDR1 is SGDLS and CDR2 is YYNGEE. Here the CDR3 DNA reads TGTGCCAGCAGCGTAGGCGGGAGGGCATTATACAATGAGCAGTTCTTC. Protein: CASSVGGRALYNEQFF.

The chain couples TRBV7-9 to TRBJ2-7; 7 nucleotides match TRBD1. The germline V gene has CDR1 SEHNR and CDR2 FQNEAQ (reference sequence). CDR3 size: 19 residues. V lost 4 bases and J lost 3; bases outside the gene matches: 21. This CDR3 reads CASSSLHRGGSTSDYEQYF. In DNA form, the CDR3 reads TGTGCCAGCAGCTCCCTACACAGGGGTGGCTCAACTTCTGACTACGAGCAGTACTTC.

The rearrangement uses TRBV10-3 and TRBJ1-4; D remains unclear. Trimming cost V 0 bases and J 5 bases, with 4 bases left between them. The CDR3 runs to 13 residues. Per the germline V gene, CDR1 is ENHRY and CDR2 is SYGVKD. This CDR3 reads CAISESPNEKLFF. The CDR3 nucleotides read TGTGCCATCAGTGAGTCTCCAAATGAAAAACTGTTTTTT.

The J gene is TRBJ2-1, the V gene TRBV6-5, with 10 bases lining up with TRBD2. The CDR3 spans 16 residues. Germline CDR1 MNHEY, CDR2 SVGAGI. The junction had 6 bases not matched to a gene; V was cut back by 0 bases and J by 7 bases. The CDR3 is CASSYSFTSGMNEQFF. The CDR3 DNA follows: TGTGCCAGCAGTTACTCCTTCACTAGCGGGATGAATGAGCAGTTCTTC.

The genes are TRBV18 and TRBJ1-2; TRBD1 matches 9 bases. The V gene's germline CDR1 is KGHSH and CDR2 LQKENI. V shed 0 bases, J shed 0 bases, and the junction held 8 bases outside the gene matches. CDR3 size: 18 residues. This CDR3 is CASSPPSGTGLANYGYTF. For the CDR3, the DNA is TGTGCCAGCTCACCACCGTCGGGGACAGGGCTCGCTAACTATGGCTACACCTTC.

This sequence joins TRBV27 and TRBJ2-7; perhaps TRBD2 as D (6 bases). From germline, CDR1 is MNHEY and CDR2 SMNVEV (reference sequence). The CDR3 contains 14 residues. Trimming shortened V by 3 bases and J by 4 bases, and 13 bases separated the two germline ends. CDR3 residues: CASSLLGGKYEQYF. The CDR3 nucleotides are TGTGCCAGCAGTTTGTTGGGGGGAAAGTACGAGCAGTACTTC.

This chain connects TRBV11-2 to TRBJ2-3; possibly TRBD1 for D (6 bases). V dropped 4 bases and J dropped 0 bases, with 11 bases sitting between them. The CDR3 is 15 residues long. Per the germline V gene, CDR1 is SGHAT and CDR2 is FQNNGV. CDR3 nucleotide sequence: TGTGCCAGCAGCTCCGGGACACAAAGCACAGATACGCAGTATTTT. This encodes CASSSGTQSTDTQYF. The full variable domain, completed using reference TRBV11-2 and TRBJ2-3, is EAGVAQSPRYKIIEKRQSVAFWCNPISGHATLYWYQQILGQGPKLLIQFQNNGVVDDSQLPKDRFSAERLKGVDSTLKIQPAKLEDSAVYLCASSSGTQSTDTQYFGPGTRLTVL.

The gene calls are TRBV5-4 and TRBJ1-1; the D is unclear. With 0 bases removed from V and 0 bases from J, the gap between germline ends came to 6 bases. Germline CDR1 reads SGHNT; CDR2 reads YYREEE (reference sequence). This CDR3 is built from 14 residues. CDR3 protein: CASSLGKLNTEAFF. CDR3 DNA: TGTGCCAGCAGCTTGGGCAAGCTGAACACTGAAGCTTTCTTT.

The rearrangement uses TRBV25-1 and TRBJ1-1; a weak D match, TRBD1 (5 bases). V was pared by 0 bases and J by 4 bases, with 12 bases between. CDR3 length: 15 residues. Germline V gene sequence: CDR1 MGHDK, CDR2 SYGVNS. The CDR3 coding sequence is TGTGCCAGCAGTGAATATCTAGGGGCGGCCACTGAAGCTTTCTTT. Its translation: CASSEYLGAATEAFF.

The chain carries TRBV13 and TRBJ2-7; D call uncertain. Germline V lookup: CDR1 PRHDT, CDR2 FYEKMQ (reference sequence). This CDR3 is built from 11 residues. The V gene lost 0 bases and the J gene lost 5 bases, with 2 bases spanning the gap. The CDR3 DNA follows: TGTGCCAGCAGCTTAGGTAACGAGCAGTACTTC. Translation: CASSLGNEQYF.

The J gene is TRBJ2-2, the V gene TRBV13; 9 nucleotides line up with TRBD2. Losses at the gene ends were 6 bases for V and 6 bases for J; bases not matched to a gene: 8. There are 15 residues in the CDR3. CDR1 PRHDT and CDR2 FYEKMQ come from the germline V gene (reference sequence). CDR3 region: CASRSSGVKSGELFF. Here the CDR3 DNA reads TGTGCCAGCAGATCTAGCGGGGTAAAGTCCGGGGAGCTGTTTTTT.

The DNA of the CDR3 is TGTGCCAGCGGCCCCAGGGGGTACAATGAGCAGTTCTTC. Its protein is CASGPRGYNEQFF. The chain uses TRBV7-2 and TRBJ2-1; TRBD1 agrees at 7 bases. Germline V CDR1 and CDR2: SGHTA, FQGNSA. The CDR3 runs 13 residues. V was pared by 8 bases and J by 4 bases, with 5 bases of the junction left unmatched. Filled out from reference TRBV7-2 and TRBJ2-1, the complete variable domain reads GAGVSQSPSNKVTEKGKDVELRCDPISGHTALYWYRQSLGQGLEFLIYFQGNSAPDKSGLPSDRFSAERTGGSVSTLTIQRTQQEDSAVYLCASGPRGYNEQFFGPGTRLTVL.

V usage is TRBV18 and J usage is TRBJ1-1, with TRBD1 as a possible D gene (5 bases). CDR1 and CDR2 (germline): KGHSH, LQKENI. Trimming took off 2 bases at V and 0 bases at J, with 10 bases between the two ends. The CDR3 loop spans 15 amino acids. CDR3 sequence reads: CASSPILGLNTEAFF. The CDR3 coding sequence is TGTGCCAGCTCACCAATTCTGGGGCTGAACACTGAAGCTTTCTTT. The variable domain in full, completed from reference TRBV18 and TRBJ1-1, reads NAGVMQNPRHLVRRRGQEARLRCSPMKGHSHVYWYRQLPEEGLKFMVYLQKENIIDESGMPKERFSAEFPKEGPSILRIQQVVRGDSAAYFCASSPILGLNTEAFFGQGTRLTVV.

The chain has TRBV7-2 and TRBJ2-7; D is uncertain. This CDR3 has 11 residues. Trimming pared 1 base from V and 4 bases from J, leaving 2 bases between. Germline CDR1 SGHTA, CDR2 FQGNSA. Here the CDR3 DNA reads TGTGCCAGCAGCTTAGTATACGAGCAGTACTTC. Its protein product is CASSLVYEQYF.

V and J are TRBV19 and TRBJ1-1; D remains unclear. V was shortened by 2 bases and J by 2 bases, with 9 bases between the two germline ends. The length of the CDR3 is 14 residues. Germline-derived CDR1 and CDR2 are LNHDA and SQIVND (reference sequence). CDR3 sequence: CASSITALNTEAFF. The CDR3 DNA reads as TGTGCCAGTAGTATAACAGCTTTAAACACTGAAGCTTTCTTT.

CDR3 DNA: TGTGCCACCCCATTCGACAGGGGGCATGGCTACACCTTC. This encodes CATPFDRGHGYTF. V usage is TRBV28 and J usage is TRBJ1-2; 10 positions agree with TRBD1. The CDR3 has 13 amino acids. Unmatched junction bases numbered 8, after V lost 10 bases and J lost 6 bases. Germline-derived CDR1 and CDR2 are MDHEN and SYDVKM.

The chain employs TRBV9 and TRBJ2-2; a possible D gene is TRBD1 (7 bases). Germline V gene sequence: CDR1 SGDLS, CDR2 YYNGEE. CDR3 length: 16 residues. V was shortened by 4 bases and J by 1 base, with 14 bases between the two germline ends. Here the CDR3 DNA reads TGTGCCAGCAGCCCAGGGGGGATTTGGAACACCGGGGAGCTGTTTTTT. Protein sequence: CASSPGGIWNTGELFF.

This chain joins TRBV12-5 and TRBJ2-1; TRBD2 aligns across 9 bases. This CDR3 spans 19 amino acids. CDR1 and CDR2 (germline): LGHNT, FRNRAP. J lost 3 bases, V lost 3 bases, and 15 bases had no gene match. Written as DNA, the CDR3 is TGTGCTAGTGGTTTCCCGGAAAAAGCGGGAGGTCCTTTCTACAATGAGCAGTTCTTC. It translates to CASGFPEKAGGPFYNEQFF.

This chain joins TRBV30 and TRBJ2-3; D perhaps matches TRBD1 (6 bases). This CDR3 is 14 amino acids long. V was cut by 2 bases and J by 2 bases, with 11 bases left in between. Germline assignment: CDR1 GTSNPN and CDR2 SVGIG (reference sequence). CDR3 nucleotide sequence: TGTGCCTGGAGTTATGGGGGCCCCACAGATACGCAGTATTTT. It codes for CAWSYGGPTDTQYF. Full variable domain (missing parts from reference TRBV30 and TRBJ2-3): SQTIHQWPATLVQPVGSPLSLECTVEGTSNPNLYWYRQAAGRGLQLLFYSVGIGQISSEVPQNLSASRPQDRQFILSSKKLLLSDSGFYLCAWSYGGPTDTQYFGPGTRLTVL.

The DNA for the CDR3 is TGTGCCAGCGGAATAGACAGGGACACTGAAGCTTTCTTT. Translated: CASGIDRDTEAFF. The chain joins TRBV11-2 to TRBJ1-1, with 7 bases fitting TRBD1. CDR1 is SGHAT, CDR2 FQNNGV, per germline. The CDR3 runs 13 residues. J lost 3 bases, V lost 8 bases, and 6 bases had no gene match.

V gene TRBV18 combines with J gene TRBJ1-1; no firm D call. The CDR3 has 19 residues. Germline values: CDR1 KGHSH, CDR2 LQKENI. Trimming stripped 3 bases from V and 0 bases from J, with 23 bases between. The CDR3 nucleotides read TGTGCCAGCTCACCTCTGGGCGCGGGGAGGGTCCCCATGAACACTGAAGCTTTCTTT. Encoded protein: CASSPLGAGRVPMNTEAFF.

The chain joins TRBV28 to TRBJ1-2, with D tentatively TRBD1 (6 bases). The germline gives CDR1 MDHEN, CDR2 SYDVKM. This CDR3 has 13 amino acids. The germline V and J ends were trimmed by 7 bases and 4 bases, with 13 bases remaining between them. The CDR3 spells CASNEGQPYGYTF. CDR3 sequence (DNA): TGTGCCAGCAATGAGGGACAACCCTATGGCTACACCTTC.

This rearrangement joins TRBV5-1 to TRBJ2-1; TRBD2 agrees at 9 bases. Germline CDR1 is SGHRS and CDR2 is YFSETQ. CDR3 length: 15 amino acids. V lost 3 bases, J lost 7 bases, and 8 bases stayed unmatched. Written as DNA, the CDR3 is TGCGCCAGCAGCTCAGGGAGCGGGAGGTCTAATGAGCAGTTCTTC. Translated: CASSSGSGRSNEQFF.

This clone was seen a single time. This chain joins TRBV13 and TRBJ2-1; 8 bases match TRBD2. Unmatched junction bases numbered 12, after V lost 5 bases and J lost 6 bases. CDR3 length: 16 amino acids. CDR1 and CDR2 from the germline V gene are PRHDT and FYEKMQ (reference sequence). The CDR3 loop reads CASSPSPGTSGNEQFF. The CDR3 bases are TGTGCCAGCAGCCCTAGCCCGGGAACTAGCGGCAATGAGCAGTTCTTC.

The chain links TRBV5-1 to TRBJ2-5; possibly TRBD1 for D (5 bases). V was trimmed by 5 bases and J by 3 bases, leaving 14 bases between them. CDR1 is SGHRS and CDR2 is YFSETQ in the germline V gene. The CDR3 consists of 14 residues. In nucleotides, the CDR3 is TGCGCCAGCAGTCAACTCACACAGGAAGAGACCCAGTACTTC. This sequence encodes CASSQLTQEETQYF.

The rearrangement joins TRBV7-2 to TRBJ2-1, with 7 bases that match TRBD1. The germline V gene has CDR1 SGHTA and CDR2 FQGNSA. J was trimmed by 4 bases and V by 3 bases; bases with no gene match: 9. There are 16 residues in the CDR3. The CDR3 DNA follows: TGTGCCAGCAGCTTTACTCCGACAGGGTTTTACAATGAGCAGTTCTTC. Its translation: CASSFTPTGFYNEQFF.